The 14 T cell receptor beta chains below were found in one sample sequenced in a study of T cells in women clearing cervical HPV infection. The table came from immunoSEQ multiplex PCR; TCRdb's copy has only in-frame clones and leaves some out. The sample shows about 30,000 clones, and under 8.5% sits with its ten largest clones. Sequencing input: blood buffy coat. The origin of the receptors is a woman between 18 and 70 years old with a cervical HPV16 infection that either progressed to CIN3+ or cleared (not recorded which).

The CDR3 reads CASSGPLTGGTEAFF. CDR3 DNA, as far as it was read: TGTGCCAGCAGTGGACCTTTGACAGGGGGCACTGAA. The J gene is TRBJ1-1, the V gene TRBV2, with TRBD1 matching 9 bases. The read ends 3 residues before the CDR3 terminus; that terminus is restored from the germline J gene. CDR1 is SNHLY, CDR2 FYNNEI, per germline. The CDR3 is 15 residues long. V lost 4 bases and J lost 4; bases outside the gene matches: 7.

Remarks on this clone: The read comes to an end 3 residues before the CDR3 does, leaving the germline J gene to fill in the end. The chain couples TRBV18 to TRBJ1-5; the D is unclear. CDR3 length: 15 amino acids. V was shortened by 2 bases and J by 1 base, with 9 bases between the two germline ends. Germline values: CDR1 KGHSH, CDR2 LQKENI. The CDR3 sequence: CASSPSGTSNQPQHF. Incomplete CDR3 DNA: TGTGCCAGCTCACCATCCGGTACCAGCAATCAGCCC.

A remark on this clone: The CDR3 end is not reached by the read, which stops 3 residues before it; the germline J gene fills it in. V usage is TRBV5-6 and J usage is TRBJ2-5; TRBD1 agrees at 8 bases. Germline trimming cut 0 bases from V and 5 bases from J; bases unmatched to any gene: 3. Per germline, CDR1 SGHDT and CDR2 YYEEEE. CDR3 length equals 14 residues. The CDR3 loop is CASSLAAGGETQYF. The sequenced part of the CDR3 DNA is TGTGCCAGCAGCTTGGCGGCAGGGGGCGAGACC.

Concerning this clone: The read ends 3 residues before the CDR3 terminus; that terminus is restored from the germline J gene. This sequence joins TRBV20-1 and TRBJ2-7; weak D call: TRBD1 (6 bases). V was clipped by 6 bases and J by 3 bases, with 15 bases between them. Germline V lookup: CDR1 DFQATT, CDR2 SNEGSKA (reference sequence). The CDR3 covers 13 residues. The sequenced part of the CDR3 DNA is TGCAGTGCCCCGCTCCCAGGGGTCTACGAG. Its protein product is CSAPLPGVYE. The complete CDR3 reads CSAPLPGVYEQYF.

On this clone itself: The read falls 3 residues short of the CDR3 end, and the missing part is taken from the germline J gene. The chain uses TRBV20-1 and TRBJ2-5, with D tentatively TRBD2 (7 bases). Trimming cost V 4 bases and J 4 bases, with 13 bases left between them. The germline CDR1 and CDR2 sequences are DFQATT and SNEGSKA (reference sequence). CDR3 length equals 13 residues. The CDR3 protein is CSAIGGGGETQYF. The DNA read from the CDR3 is TGCAGTGCTATTGGCGGGGGCGGAGAGACC.

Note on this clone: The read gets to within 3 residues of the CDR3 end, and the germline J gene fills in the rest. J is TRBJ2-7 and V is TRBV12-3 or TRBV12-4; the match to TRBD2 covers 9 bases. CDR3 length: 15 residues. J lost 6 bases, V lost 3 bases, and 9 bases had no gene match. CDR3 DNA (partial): TGTGCCAGCAGTTTTGGGCGCGGGGGGGCCAGCGAG. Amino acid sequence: CASSFGRGGASE. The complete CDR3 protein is CASSFGRGGASEQYF.

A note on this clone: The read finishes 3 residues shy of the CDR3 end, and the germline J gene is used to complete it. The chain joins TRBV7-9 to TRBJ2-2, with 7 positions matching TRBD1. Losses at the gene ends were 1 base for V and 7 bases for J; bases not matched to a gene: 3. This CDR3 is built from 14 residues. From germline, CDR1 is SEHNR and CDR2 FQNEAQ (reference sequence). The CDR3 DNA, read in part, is TGTGCCAGCAGCTTAGGACAGGGAGACGGGGAG. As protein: CASSLGQGDGE. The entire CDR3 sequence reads CASSLGQGDGELFF. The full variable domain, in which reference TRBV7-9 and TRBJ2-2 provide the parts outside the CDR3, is DTGVSQNPRHKITKRGQNVTFRCDPISEHNRLYWYRQTLGQGPEFLTYFQNEAQLEKSRLLSDRFSAERPKGSFSTLEIQRTEQGDSAMYLCASSLGQGDGELFFGEGSRLTVL.

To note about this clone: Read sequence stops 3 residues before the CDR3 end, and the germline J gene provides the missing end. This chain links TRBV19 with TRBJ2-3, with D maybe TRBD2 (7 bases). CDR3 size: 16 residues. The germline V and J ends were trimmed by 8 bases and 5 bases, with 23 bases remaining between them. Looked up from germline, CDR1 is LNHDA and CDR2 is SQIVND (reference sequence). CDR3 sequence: CASSPISGGAVDTQYF. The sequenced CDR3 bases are TGTGCCAGTTCGCCCATAAGTGGGGGGGCGGTAGATACG.

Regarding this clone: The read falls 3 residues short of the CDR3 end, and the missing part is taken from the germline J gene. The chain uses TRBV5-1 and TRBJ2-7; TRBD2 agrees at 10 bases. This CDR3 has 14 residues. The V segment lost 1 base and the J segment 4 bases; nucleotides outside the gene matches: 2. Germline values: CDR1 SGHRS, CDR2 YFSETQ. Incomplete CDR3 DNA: TGCGCCAGCAGCTTGAGCGGGGGGGATTACGAG. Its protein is CASSLSGGDYE. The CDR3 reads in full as CASSLSGGDYEQYF.

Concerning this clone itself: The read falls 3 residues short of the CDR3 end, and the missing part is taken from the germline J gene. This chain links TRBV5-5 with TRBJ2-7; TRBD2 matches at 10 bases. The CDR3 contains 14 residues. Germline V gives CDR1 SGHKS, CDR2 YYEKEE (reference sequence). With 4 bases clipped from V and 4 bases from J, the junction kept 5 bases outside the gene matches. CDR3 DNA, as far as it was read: TGTGCCAGCAGCGCTAGCGGGGGCGGTTACGAG. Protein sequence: CASSASGGGYE. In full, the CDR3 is CASSASGGGYEQYF.

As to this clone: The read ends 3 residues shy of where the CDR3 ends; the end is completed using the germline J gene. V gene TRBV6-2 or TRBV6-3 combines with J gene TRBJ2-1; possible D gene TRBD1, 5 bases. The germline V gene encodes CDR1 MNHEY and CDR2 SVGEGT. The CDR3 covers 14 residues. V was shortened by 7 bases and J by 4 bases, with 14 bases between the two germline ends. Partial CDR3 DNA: TGTGCCAGCACCCAGGGTTATCTGTACAATGAG. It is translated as CASTQGYLYNE. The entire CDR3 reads CASTQGYLYNEQFF.

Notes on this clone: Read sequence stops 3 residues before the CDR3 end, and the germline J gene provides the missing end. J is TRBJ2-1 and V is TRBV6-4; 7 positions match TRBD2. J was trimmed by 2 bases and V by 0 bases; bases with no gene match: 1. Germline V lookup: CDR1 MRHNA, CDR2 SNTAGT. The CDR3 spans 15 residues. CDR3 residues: CASSDSAGTYNEQFF. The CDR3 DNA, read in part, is TGTGCCAGCAGTGACTCAGCGGGAACCTACAATGAG.

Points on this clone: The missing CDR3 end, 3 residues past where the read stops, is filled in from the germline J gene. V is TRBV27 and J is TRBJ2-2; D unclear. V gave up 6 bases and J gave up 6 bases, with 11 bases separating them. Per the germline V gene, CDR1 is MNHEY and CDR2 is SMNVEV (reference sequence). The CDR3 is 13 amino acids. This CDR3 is CASSPWAPGELFF. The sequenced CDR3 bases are TGTGCCAGCAGCCCATGGGCCCCCGGGGAG.

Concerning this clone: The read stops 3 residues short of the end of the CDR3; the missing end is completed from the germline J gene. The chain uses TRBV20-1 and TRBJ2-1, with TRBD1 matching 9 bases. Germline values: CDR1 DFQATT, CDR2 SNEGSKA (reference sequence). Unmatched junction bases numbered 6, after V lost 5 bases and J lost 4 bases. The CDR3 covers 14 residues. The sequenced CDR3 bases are TGCAGTGCTCCGGGACAGGGAGCTTACAATGAG. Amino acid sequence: CSAPGQGAYNE. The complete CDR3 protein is CSAPGQGAYNEQFF.